A single sample is the source of the 28 T cell receptor beta chains below, sequenced in a study of identical twins. From the 5' RACE reads, TCRdb called clonotypes with MiXCR, one entry per CDR3 protein. This sample carries about 690,000 distinct CDR3 sequences, approximately 6% of them seen once, and the ten largest clones take about 2%. Sequencing was carried out using naive T cells sorted from blood. The receptors here all came from a man between 18 and 35 years old in good health.

This clonotype was seen ten or more times. The chain has TRBV7-6 and TRBJ2-2; 9 positions match TRBD1. This CDR3 region has 15 residues. V shed 3 bases and J 6 bases; nucleotides not matched to a gene: 5. Per the germline V gene, CDR1 is SGHVS and CDR2 is FNYEAQ. The CDR3 region is CASSFARQGAGELFF. The CDR3 coding sequence is TGTGCCAGCAGCTTTGCGAGACAGGGGGCCGGGGAGCTGTTTTTT.

This clonotype was counted at least ten times. The chain recombines TRBV6-6 with TRBJ2-1; a possible D gene is TRBD2 (5 bases). Germline V CDR1 and CDR2: MNHNY, SVGAGI (reference sequence). Trimming shortened V by 7 bases and J by 5 bases, and 12 bases separated the two germline ends. The length of the CDR3 is 13 residues. The CDR3 bases are TGTGCCAGCAACCTACTAGTGAACAATGAGCAGTTCTTC. Its translation is CASNLLVNNEQFF.

This clonotype was picked up many times. The CDR3 here is CASSLSRLYNEQFF. In DNA form, the CDR3 reads TGTGCCAGCAGTTTAAGCAGACTATACAATGAGCAGTTCTTC. This chain joins TRBV12-3 or TRBV12-4 and TRBJ2-1; possibly TRBD2 for D (5 bases). The germline V and J ends were trimmed by 2 bases and 4 bases, with 9 bases remaining between them. The CDR3 is 14 residues long.

There are a few counts of this clonotype. The chain uses TRBV5-5 and TRBJ2-7, with a possible D match to TRBD2 (7 bases). Trimming stripped 5 bases from V and 4 bases from J, with 13 bases between. The CDR3 is 13 amino acids. CDR1 SGHKS and CDR2 YYEKEE come from the germline V gene (reference sequence). This CDR3 reads CASSSGGRYEQYV. CDR3 sequence (DNA): TGTGCCAGCAGTTCGGGGGGCCGATACGAGCAGTACGTC.

The J gene is TRBJ1-2, the V gene TRBV20-1, with D perhaps matching TRBD1 (6 bases). CDR3 length equals 12 residues. V shed 5 bases and J shed 4 bases, with 11 bases lying between them. The V gene's germline CDR1 is DFQATT and CDR2 SNEGSKA (reference sequence). The CDR3 DNA sequence: TGCAGTGCTCCGGACAGCAGCTATGGCTACACCTTC. This encodes CSAPDSSYGYTF.

This clonotype was seen at least ten times. The V and J genes are TRBV6-1 and TRBJ2-7; a possible D gene is TRBD2 (6 bases). The V end lost 6 bases, the J end lost 3 bases, and 12 bases lay between the germline ends. CDR1 and CDR2 from the germline V gene are MNHNS and SASEGT. This CDR3 has 13 amino acids. CDR3: CASRRASVYEQYF. The CDR3 nucleotides read TGTGCCAGCAGAAGGGCTAGCGTCTACGAGCAGTACTTC.

This clonotype was found many times. V and J are TRBV12-3 or TRBV12-4 and TRBJ1-5; TRBD1 is a possible D gene (5 bases). There are 13 residues in the CDR3. V was shortened by 6 bases and J by 6 bases, with 12 bases between the two germline ends. CDR3 protein: CASRSQGTQPQHF. The CDR3 DNA follows: TGTGCCAGCAGATCCCAGGGAACTCAGCCCCAGCATTTT.

V and J are TRBV28 and TRBJ2-2; D call uncertain. Deletions cut 4 bases from V and 7 bases from J, with 16 bases between. The CDR3 loop spans 15 amino acids. The germline V gene encodes CDR1 MDHEN and CDR2 SYDVKM. The CDR3 here is CASSYPAPVRGELFF. In DNA, the CDR3 is TGTGCCAGCAGTTACCCGGCTCCAGTTCGCGGGGAGCTGTTTTTT.

V usage is TRBV20-1 and J usage is TRBJ2-3; a weak D match, TRBD2 (7 bases). In germline, CDR1 is DFQATT, CDR2 SNEGSKA (reference sequence). V lost 4 bases and J 1 base, leaving 15 bases between the germline ends. The CDR3 contains 15 residues. The CDR3 protein is CSANRGAGGTDTQYF. CDR3 sequence (DNA): TGCAGTGCTAACCGGGGGGCGGGAGGCACAGATACGCAGTATTTT.

This clonotype has ten or more counts. This chain uses TRBV6-6 with TRBJ1-5; maybe TRBD1 (5 bases). Germline V gene lookup returns CDR1 MNHNY and CDR2 SVGAGI (reference sequence). The ends were cut back, 5 bases at V and 9 bases at J, with 11 bases in the middle. The CDR3 runs to 12 residues. For the CDR3, the DNA is TGTGCCAGCAGTCCGACGGGGCGGCCCCAGCATTTT. This encodes CASSPTGRPQHF.

The chain carries TRBV3-1 and TRBJ2-1, with 12 bases lining up with TRBD2. The CDR3 loop spans 19 amino acids. Germline-derived CDR1 and CDR2 are LGHDT and YNNKEL (reference sequence). V lost 1 base to trimming and J lost 4 bases; unmatched junction nucleotides: 11. The CDR3: CASSQGFDASGRGYNEQFF. DNA of the CDR3: TGTGCCAGCAGCCAAGGATTTGATGCTAGCGGGAGGGGGTACAATGAGCAGTTCTTC.

Regarding this clonotype: One junction end does not reproduce the germline sequence, and a read error may be involved. The genes are TRBV7-9 and TRBJ2-5; D tentatively fits TRBD1 or TRBD2 (5 bases each). The CDR3 consists of 16 residues. Germline V CDR1 and CDR2: SEHNR, FQNEAQ (reference sequence). DNA for the CDR3: TGTGCCAGCAGCTCAGGCAGGGAGTTGGACCGAGAGACCCTGTACTTC. This translates into CASSSGRELDRETLYF.

This clonotype was counted ten times or more. The rearrangement links TRBV20-1 to TRBJ1-4; D is undetermined. CDR3 length: 13 residues. V lost 4 bases to trimming and J lost 4 bases, with 10 bases between them. Germline V gene data show CDR1 as DFQATT and CDR2 as SNEGSKA (reference sequence). The CDR3 region is CSATKTLNEKLFF. Here the CDR3 DNA reads TGCAGTGCTACGAAGACTCTTAATGAAAAACTGTTTTTT.

V usage is TRBV6-2 or TRBV6-3 and J usage is TRBJ2-2; 16 nucleotides match TRBD2. V lost 0 bases and J lost 3; bases outside the gene matches: 7. CDR3 length: 20 residues. Germline loops: CDR1 MNHEY, CDR2 SVGEGT. The CDR3 here is CASSYSIGTSGRAYTGELFF. In DNA form, the CDR3 reads TGTGCCAGCAGTTACTCGATTGGGACTAGCGGGAGGGCTTACACCGGGGAGCTGTTTTTT.

The gene calls are TRBV10-2 and TRBJ2-6, with D perhaps given as TRBD1 or TRBD2 (5 bases each). With 8 bases removed from V and 4 bases from J, the gap between germline ends came to 18 bases. Per the germline V gene, CDR1 is WSHSY and CDR2 is SAAADI. CDR3 length: 16 residues. The CDR3 loop reads CASGPPQGAGANVLTF. CDR3 DNA sequence: TGCGCCAGCGGCCCCCCTCAGGGAGCAGGGGCCAACGTCCTGACTTTC.

This clonotype was observed at least ten times. The gene calls are TRBV29-1 and TRBJ2-7; D tentatively fits TRBD1 or TRBD2 (7 bases each). The CDR3 totals 14 residues. The germline gives CDR1 SQVTM, CDR2 ANQGSEA. V was pared by 7 bases and J by 3 bases, with 19 bases between. The CDR3 bases are TGCAGCGCCCGAGCAGGGGGGGATGGCTACGAGCAGTACTTC. As protein: CSARAGGDGYEQYF.

This clonotype was detected many times. The rearrangement joins TRBV7-3 to TRBJ2-5, with 7 bases fitting TRBD1. The CDR3 is 13 residues long. The V gene's germline CDR1 is SGHTA and CDR2 FQGTGA. Trimming removed 4 bases from V and 7 bases from J; junction bases left unmatched: 6. The CDR3 DNA follows: TGTGCCAGCAGCTCCAGGACAGGCGGGACCCAGTACTTC. Translated: CASSSRTGGTQYF. The full variable domain, rest sourced from reference TRBV7-3 and TRBJ2-5, is GAGVSQTPSNKVTEKGKYVELRCDPISGHTALYWYRQSLGQGPEFLIYFQGTGAADDSGLPNDRFFAVRPEGSVSTLKIQRTERGDSAVYLCASSSRTGGTQYFGPGTRLLVL.

This clonotype was observed many times. This sequence joins TRBV6-1 and TRBJ2-5; perhaps TRBD1 as D (6 bases). The CDR3 is 13 amino acids. Germline loops: CDR1 MNHNS, CDR2 SASEGT. Trimming took 3 bases from V and 4 from J, leaving 9 bases between them. As DNA, the CDR3 is TGTGCCAGCAGTGACGGGACATCAGAGACCCAGTACTTC. It encodes CASSDGTSETQYF.

This clonotype was seen more than once but under ten times. The chain carries TRBV6-2 or TRBV6-3 and TRBJ2-3; 8 nucleotides agree with TRBD2. The junction had 9 bases not matched to a gene; V was cut back by 7 bases and J by 6 bases. CDR3 size: 14 residues. The germline CDR1 and CDR2 sequences are MNHEY and SVGEGT. The CDR3 nucleotides are TGTGCCAGCAACTACGGCGGGAGGCCCGATACGCAGTATTTT. Protein sequence: CASNYGGRPDTQYF.

The rearrangement links TRBV7-8 to TRBJ2-3; TRBD1 agrees at 8 bases. CDR3 length equals 16 residues. Trimming at V came to 6 bases and at J to 5 bases, leaving 13 bases not matched to a gene. CDR1 and CDR2 from the germline V gene are SGHVS and FQNEAQ. CDR3 sequence: CASRPRDRGNLDTQYF. The CDR3, as DNA: TGTGCCAGCAGGCCCCGAGACAGGGGTAATTTAGATACGCAGTATTTT.

At least ten counts were recorded for this clonotype. The chain joins TRBV7-2 to TRBJ2-3; D gene ambiguous. V shed 5 bases and J shed 4 bases, with 13 bases lying between them. In germline, CDR1 is SGHTA, CDR2 FQGNSA. The CDR3 is 14 residues long. CDR3 in DNA: TGTGCCAGCAGCAGACGGGCCGGGCCAGATACGCAGTATTTT. Residues: CASSRRAGPDTQYF.

CDR3 protein: CSARDWENQPQHF. The CDR3 coding sequence is TGCAGTGCTAGAGATTGGGAAAATCAGCCCCAGCATTTT. The chain carries TRBV20-1 and TRBJ1-5, with no clear D. The CDR3 length is 13 residues. CDR1 and CDR2 (germline): DFQATT, SNEGSKA (reference sequence). The V and J ends lost 0 bases and 4 bases respectively, with 7 bases between them.

This clonotype has just a few counts. CDR3 amino acids: CASSTRERRNTDTQYF. CDR3 nucleotides: TGTGCCAGCAGCACCCGGGAGCGGAGAAACACAGATACGCAGTATTTT. The chain couples TRBV6-2 or TRBV6-3 to TRBJ2-3, with D perhaps matching TRBD2 (6 bases). V was trimmed by 6 bases and J by 2 bases, leaving 18 bases between them. Looked up from germline, CDR1 is MNHEY and CDR2 is SVGEGT. The length of the CDR3 is 16 residues.

This clonotype was counted ten times or more. The chain couples TRBV10-2 to TRBJ1-1; 7 bases are a match to TRBD1. CDR3 length equals 14 residues. Germline assignment: CDR1 WSHSY and CDR2 SAAADI. J was trimmed by 0 bases and V by 8 bases; bases with no gene match: 6. The CDR3 spells CASAQGLLNTEAFF. The CDR3 DNA reads TGCGCCAGCGCACAGGGGTTACTGAACACTGAAGCTTTCTTT.

This clonotype has ten or more counts. The V call is TRBV29-1, the J call TRBJ2-1; D is ambiguous. Germline V lookup: CDR1 SQVTM, CDR2 ANQGSEA. The CDR3 loop spans 10 amino acids. V was pared by 7 bases and J by 7 bases, with 8 bases between. The DNA of the CDR3 is TGCAGCGGGATAGGAAATGAGCAGTTCTTC. Translating gives CSGIGNEQFF.

This clonotype was found a few times. The chain couples TRBV11-3 to TRBJ2-1; D not certain. Germline V gene lookup returns CDR1 SGHNT and CDR2 YENEEA. Deletions cut 5 bases from V and 1 base from J, with 9 bases between. The CDR3 loop spans 14 amino acids. In DNA, the CDR3 is TGTGCCAGCAGCGTGGACCGATCCTACAATGAGCAGTTCTTC. Amino acids: CASSVDRSYNEQFF.

In its sample, this clonotype was seen many times. This chain connects TRBV27 to TRBJ2-7, with unresolved D. Between the trimmed V and J ends, which lost 8 bases and 8 bases, there was a span of 16 bases. There are 12 residues in the CDR3. The germline V gene has CDR1 MNHEY and CDR2 SMNVEV (reference sequence). The CDR3 DNA sequence: TGTGCCAGCGGCAGTGGGATGGGGAAGCAGTACTTC. Translating gives CASGSGMGKQYF.

CDR3 DNA sequence: TGTGCCATCAGTGAAGTGGCGAGCCCTCACGAGCAGTACGTC. Protein sequence: CAISEVASPHEQYV. V is TRBV10-3 and J is TRBJ2-7; D uncertain. The V end lost 3 bases, the J end lost 5 bases, and 14 bases lay between the germline ends. The CDR3 has 14 amino acids. The germline V gene encodes CDR1 ENHRY and CDR2 SYGVKD.